The TCR beta chain under discussion was sequenced for a study of blood T cell repertoires in COVID-19. Method: immunoSEQ multiplex PCR; TCRdb's copy keeps in-frame clones and lacks some. The sample shows some 200,000 clones, approximately 88% of them seen only once. CDR1 is KGHDR and CDR2 is SFDVKD in the germline V gene. The V gene lost 4 bases and the J gene lost 7 bases, with 9 bases spanning the gap. The CDR3 contains 12 residues. Participant age was 18 to 89 years, and participants resided in 25 or so US areas. The sample was PBMCs or T cells enriched from blood (not recorded which). The source of this sequence is a woman aged 18-29 years who had recovered from COVID-19. The chain joins TRBV24-1 to TRBJ1-2, with no clear D. The CDR3 protein is CATSEASSGYTF. The CDR3 nucleotides are TGTGCCACCAGTGAAGCTTCAAGTGGCTACACCTTC.